Listed below are T cell receptor beta chains from one sample, sequenced in a study of tumor and adjacent non-tumor tissue in lung cancer. TCRdb called the multiplex PCR reads again in MiXCR, with one record for every CDR3 protein. Here the sample spans 70,000 to 95,000 distinct CDR3 sequences, around 76% being singletons. The sequenced material came from distant non-tumor lung tissue. Every receptor here comes from a man aged 65 to 85 with non-small cell lung cancer. Both conserved end residues are part of each CDR3. The D gene is left open where the match is weak. Where a row states a size, it is once, few, many or the class of an expanded clone; other rows omit it.

13 . TRBD1 TRBJ1-1 TRBV12-3/TRBV12-4 CASSSQGRSSAFF TGTGCCAGCAGTTCACAGGGGCGAAGTTCAGCTTTCTTT
15 . TRBD2 TRBJ2-1 TRBV9 CASSVWSGGYNEQFF TGTGCCAGCAGCGTATGGAGCGGGGGCTACAATGAGCAGTTCTTC
15 . . TRBJ2-3 TRBV5-4 CASSPGHSLTDTRYF TGTGCCAGCAGCCCTGGCCATAGCCTAACAGATACGCGGTATTTT
13 . . TRBJ2-5 TRBV6-6 CANSLVRDETQYF TGTGCCAACAGTCTCGTGAGGGATGAGACCCAGTACTTC
15 few TRBD1 TRBJ1-5 TRBV6-2/TRBV6-3 CVSSSDRGRFQPQHF TGTGTCAGCAGTTCCGATAGGGGGCGTTTTCAGCCCCAGCATTTT
15 once . TRBJ2-7 TRBV12-3/TRBV12-4 CASGTSTGRPFEQYF TGTGCCAGCGGTACCTCAACAGGAAGACCCTTCGAGCAGTACTTC
13 . . TRBJ2-1 TRBV6-2/TRBV6-3 CTSSYSQNRGQFF TGTACCAGTAGTTATTCCCAGAACCGAGGACAGTTCTTC
13 . . TRBJ1-6 TRBV20-1 CSARSVQNSPLNF TGCAGTGCTAGATCAGTCCAGAATTCACCCCTCAACTTT
16 . . TRBJ2-1 TRBV20-1 CTARDQWGTNYNEQFF TGCACTGCTAGAGATCAGTGGGGAACAAACTACAATGAGCAGTTCTTC
15 once . TRBJ1-1 TRBV10-3 CTICEPQGQVTEAFF TGTACAATCTGTGAGCCTCAGGGGCAGGTCACTGAAGCTTTCTTT
15 . TRBD1 TRBJ2-7 TRBV7-8 CASSLQSGGDREQYF TGTGCCAGCAGCTTACAGTCAGGGGGTGATCGTGAGCAGTACTTC
16 . . TRBJ1-2 TRBV29-1 CSVVPYKSSGEDSYTF TGCAGCGTTGTCCCCTATAAATCATCGGGAGAAGATAGCTACACCTTC
15 . . TRBJ2-3 TRBV20-1 CSARDGWTFTDTEYF TGCAGTGCTAGAGATGGGTGGACTTTCACAGATACGGAGTATTTT
14 . . TRBJ2-6 TRBV29-1 CSVKTGAGANVLTF TGCAGCGTTAAGACGGGGGCTGGGGCCAACGTCCTGACTTTC
13 once . TRBJ1-1 TRBV6-2/TRBV6-3 CASITQCSTVAFF TGTGCCAGCATTACACAGTGCAGCACTGTAGCTTTCTTT
15 . . TRBJ1-3 TRBV10-3 CAISVQINPGNTIYF TGTGCCATCAGTGTCCAAATAAACCCTGGAAACACCATATATTTT
16 few TRBD2 TRBJ2-3 TRBV15 CATSLQLAGAGDTQYF TGTGCCACCAGCCTCCAACTAGCGGGGGCGGGGGATACGCAGTATTTT
12 . . TRBJ1-5 TRBV7-9 CASSPNNQPQHF TGTGCTAGCAGTCCTAATAATCAGCCCCAGCATTTT
12 . . TRBJ2-6 TRBV6-2/TRBV6-3 CASRTAANILTF TGTGCCAGCCGCACCGCGGCCAACATCCTGACTTTC
13 many . TRBJ2-3 TRBV6-2/TRBV6-3 CASRSRPGDTQYF TGTGCCAGCAGATCCCGCCCAGGAGATACGCAGTATTTT
13 . . TRBJ2-3 TRBV11-3 CARSLGPTDTQYF TGTGCCAGAAGCTTAGGCCCAACAGATACGCAGTATTTT
13 . . TRBJ2-1 TRBV6-1 CANSSQASGEQFF TGTGCCAACAGTTCACAGGCCTCGGGTGAGCAGTTCTTC
14 . . TRBJ2-1 TRBV2 CASTWISAYNEQFF TGTGCCAGCACTTGGATTAGCGCCTACAATGAGCAGTTCTTC
16 . TRBD2 TRBJ2-3 TRBV12-3/TRBV12-4 CASSLGGGTCTYTQYF TGTGCCAGCAGTTTAGGCGGGGGTACTTGCACATATACGCAATATTTT